This T cell receptor (beta chain) was sequenced in a study of T-cell reconstitution after alpha-beta-depleted transplantation in children listed by TCRdb under 2016. Looking at the study overall: T-cell immune reconstitution after TCRalphabeta/CD19-depleted allogeneic hematopoietic cell transplantation in children was quantitatively tracked in the study by means of TCR repertoire profiling. Results the study describes overall, beyond this receptor: About two months after transplant, the apparently early recovery of alphabetaT-cell counts reportedly depended on just several hundred clones that had expanded rapidly and came from non-depleted graft cells. In some patients, the high TCRbeta diversity seen at day 60 was put down to recipient T cells and intrathymic progenitors that had survived conditioning. The frequencies of hyperexpanded clones fell over the following months, and after one year, T-cell counts and TCRbeta diversity were mostly attributed to newly produced T cells.

Library preparation employed PCR. TCRdb lists the instrument as Illumina HiSeq 2500. To normalize quantification of the TCRbeta repertoire, the TCR libraries were built with molecular barcoding that relied on unique molecular identifiers. TCRdb itself trimmed the public reads at Q25 with fastp, ran MiXCR and retained productive beta chains. Each entry is one CDR3 protein sequence, shown with its most common DNA and genes. Here the sample has about 250,000 distinct CDR3 sequences; more than 20% occur a single time. The top ten clonotypes cover 4% to 6% of the sample. There are many counts of this clonotype. Its antigen is currently not known. Base quality data are lacking; no much larger clone is found one base away. What this sample's treatment or condition label stands for: allogeneic hematopoietic cell transplantation with graft depleted of TCRalphabeta T cells and CD19 B cells. Transplant recipients were children who received TCRalphabeta/CD19-depleted allogeneic hematopoietic cell grafts.

The CDR3 sequence holds 15 residues, the cysteine and phenylalanine included. Only CDR3 DNA remains: 45 bases, in frame from the first base. Trimming takes 3 bases off V and 8 bases off J; junction bases not matched to a gene: 10. Sequences SQVTM (CDR1) and ANQGSEA (CDR2) are obtained from the germline V gene. This TCR was sampled from a female patient aged 2 to 10 who had a stem cell transplant for congenital amegakaryocytic thrombocytopenia, so the T cells may come from the graft donor. The sequenced sample was PBMCs, mostly from graft donor cells, obtained 360 days after TCRalphabeta/CD19-depleted stem cell transplant. In this chain, TRBV29-1 is recombined with TRBJ2-1; TRBD2 aligns with 10 central bases. The CDR3 corresponds to CSVDGLGLAVYEQFF. The nucleotides read TGCAGCGTTGACGGCCTAGGACTAGCGGTCTATGAGCAGTTCTTC.